A selection of T cell receptor beta chains follows, all from one sample in a study of shared clonotypes between healthy human individuals. This table comes from immunoSEQ multiplex PCR, and its TCRdb copy is limited to in-frame clones, with some not included. The repertoire holds about 1.9 million clones, with just under 95% as singletons. Sequencing used naive CD8+ T cells from PBMCs. These receptors originate from a man aged 18 to 35 in good health. Some clones in this sample may be carry-over from other donors' samples. Each CDR3 is given without its conserved first and last residue. Each record gives: clone size, V gene, CDR3 protein. Only part of the rows carry a size: once, few, many, or a class if the clone is expanded.

few	TRBV9	ASSVGDSNQPQH
few	TRBV6-4	ASSGTSGSNEQF
NA	TRBV5-5	ASRGQVYNEQF
NA	TRBV28	ASSHNKFRQPQH
NA	TRBV7-9	ASSPPTGGASGHT
NA	TRBV4-3	ASSQGPGLAGGLLTDTQY
NA	TRBV15	ATSRRGQGGYTGELF
NA	TRBV27	ASSTRAGGPGNIQY
few	TRBV6-1	ASSEPQAGVGQPQH
NA	TRBV19	ASAPDTFLYEQY
NA	TRBV15	ATSPGYQETQY
NA	TRBV7-9	ASSSRRDRQETQY
NA	TRBV2	ASWTSGSYEQY
NA	TRBV19	ATRAAVSGNQPQH
NA	TRBV5-6	ASSLGTDQPQH
NA	TRBV27	ASSPNGGFNEKLF
NA	TRBV4-1	ASSQGGARDRAYEQY
NA	TRBV27	ASSIGTSYHYEQY
NA	TRBV7-9	ASSFQGLEQY
NA	TRBV4-1	ASSLRTRQNEQY
NA	TRBV7-2	ASSLGLLGYEQY
once	TRBV27	ASSLRDNSNQPQH
few	TRBV28	ASGYPGTGGRTEAF
NA	TRBV28	ASQRVGGRSYEQY
NA	TRBV7-3	ASSFLGNTDTQY
NA	TRBV10-2	ASSDVAPGEQY
once	TRBV7-3	ASSLIGQGQHQPQH
NA	TRBV7-9	ASSLEGSLTDTQY
NA	TRBV2	ASSGSVYEQY
once	TRBV19	ASISLTGELF
once	TRBV5-1	ASSQDVSGNTIY
NA	TRBV11-2	ASTITGELF
NA	TRBV7-9	ASSLYAHEQY
few	TRBV28	ASSLSAGSTEAF
NA	TRBV6-5	ASSYSTGQVTYEQY
NA	TRBV19	ASSANSGTVKNIQY
NA	TRBV7-2	ASSPGPLLNQPQH
NA	TRBV28	ASSLRGVSGNTIY
NA	TRBV30	AWSVLGDSPLH
NA	TRBV7-3	ASSLWASGKPGTDTQY
NA	TRBV7-9	ASSSTWGLTSSYNEQF